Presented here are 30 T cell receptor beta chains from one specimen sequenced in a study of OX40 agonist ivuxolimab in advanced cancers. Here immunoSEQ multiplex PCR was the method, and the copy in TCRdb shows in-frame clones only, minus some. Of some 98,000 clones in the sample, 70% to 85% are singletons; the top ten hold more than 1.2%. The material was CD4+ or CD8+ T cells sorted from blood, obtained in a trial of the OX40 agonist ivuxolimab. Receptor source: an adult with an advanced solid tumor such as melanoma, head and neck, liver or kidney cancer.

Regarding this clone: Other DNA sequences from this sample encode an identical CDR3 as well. CDR3 in amino acids: CASSADRGRPTDTQYF. The CDR3 DNA reads as TGTGCCAGCAGCGCCGACAGGGGGCGGCCCACAGATACGCAGTATTTT. The chain combines TRBV5-6 with TRBJ2-3; TRBD1 matches 10 bases. The CDR3 runs to 16 residues. Trimming removed 4 bases from V and 2 bases from J; junction bases left unmatched: 7. Per the germline V gene, CDR1 is SGHDT and CDR2 is YYEEEE.

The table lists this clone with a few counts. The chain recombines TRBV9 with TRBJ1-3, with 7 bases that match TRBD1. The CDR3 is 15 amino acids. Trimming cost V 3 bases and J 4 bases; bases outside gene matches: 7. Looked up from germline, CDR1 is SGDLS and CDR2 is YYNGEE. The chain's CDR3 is CASSATGTGGNTIYF. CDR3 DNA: TGTGCCAGCAGCGCGACAGGGACGGGCGGAAACACCATATATTTT.

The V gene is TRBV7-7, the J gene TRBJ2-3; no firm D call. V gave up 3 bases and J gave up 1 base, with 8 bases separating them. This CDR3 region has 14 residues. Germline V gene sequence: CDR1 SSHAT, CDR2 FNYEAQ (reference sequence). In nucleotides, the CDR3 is TGTGCCAGCAGCTTGATGTTGGGCACAGATACGCAGTATTTT. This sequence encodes CASSLMLGTDTQYF. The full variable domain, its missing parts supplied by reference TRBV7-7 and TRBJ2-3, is GAGVSQSPRYKVTKRGQDVTLRCDPISSHATLYWYQQALGQGPEFLTYFNYEAQPDKSGLPSDRFSAERPEGSISTLTIQRTEQRDSAMYRCASSLMLGTDTQYFGPGTRLTVL.

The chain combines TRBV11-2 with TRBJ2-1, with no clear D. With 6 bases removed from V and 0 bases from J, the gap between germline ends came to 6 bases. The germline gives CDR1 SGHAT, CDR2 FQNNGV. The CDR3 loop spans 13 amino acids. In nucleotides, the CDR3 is TGTGCCAGCAGACTTGCCTCCTACAATGAGCAGTTCTTC. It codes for CASRLASYNEQFF. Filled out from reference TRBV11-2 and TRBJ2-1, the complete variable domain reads EAGVAQSPRYKIIEKRQSVAFWCNPISGHATLYWYQQILGQGPKLLIQFQNNGVVDDSQLPKDRFSAERLKGVDSTLKIQPAKLEDSAVYLCASRLASYNEQFFGPGTRLTVL.

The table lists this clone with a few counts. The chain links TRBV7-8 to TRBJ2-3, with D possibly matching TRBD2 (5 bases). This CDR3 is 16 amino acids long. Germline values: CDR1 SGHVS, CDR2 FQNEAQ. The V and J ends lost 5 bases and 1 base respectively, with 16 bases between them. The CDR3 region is CASSNGVAYRTDTQYF. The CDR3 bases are TGTGCCAGCAGCAACGGGGTCGCCTACCGCACAGATACGCAGTATTTT.

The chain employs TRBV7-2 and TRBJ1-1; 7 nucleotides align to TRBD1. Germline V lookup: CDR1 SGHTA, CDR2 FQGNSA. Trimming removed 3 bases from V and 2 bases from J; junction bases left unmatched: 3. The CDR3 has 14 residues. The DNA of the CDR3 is TGTGCCAGCAGCTTCGGACAGGCAAACACTGAAGCTTTCTTT. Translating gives CASSFGQANTEAFF.

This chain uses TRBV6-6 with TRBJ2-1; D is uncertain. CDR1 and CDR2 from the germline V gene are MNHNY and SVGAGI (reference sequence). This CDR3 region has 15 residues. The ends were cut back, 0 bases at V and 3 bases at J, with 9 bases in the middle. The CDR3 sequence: CASSYSRVIYNEQFF. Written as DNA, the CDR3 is TGTGCCAGCAGTTACTCACGGGTCATCTACAATGAGCAGTTCTTC.

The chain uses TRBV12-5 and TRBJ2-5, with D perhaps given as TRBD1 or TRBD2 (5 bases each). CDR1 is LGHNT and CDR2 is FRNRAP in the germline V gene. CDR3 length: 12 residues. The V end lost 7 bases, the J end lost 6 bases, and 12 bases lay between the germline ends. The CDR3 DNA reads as TGTGCTAGTGTCGGGGACGGGAAGACCCAGTACTTC. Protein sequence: CASVGDGKTQYF.

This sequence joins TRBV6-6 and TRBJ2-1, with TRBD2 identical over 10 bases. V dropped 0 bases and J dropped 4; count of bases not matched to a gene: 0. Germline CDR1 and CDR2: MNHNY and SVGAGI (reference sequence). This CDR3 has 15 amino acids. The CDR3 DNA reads TGTGCCAGCAGTTACTCTAGCGGGGGGTACAATGAGCAGTTCTTC. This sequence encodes CASSYSSGGYNEQFF.

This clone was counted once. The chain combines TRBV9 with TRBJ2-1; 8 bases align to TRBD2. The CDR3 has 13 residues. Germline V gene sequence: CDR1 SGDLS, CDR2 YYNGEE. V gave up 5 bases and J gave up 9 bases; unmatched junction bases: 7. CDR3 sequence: CASSTYAGGEQFF. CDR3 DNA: TGTGCCAGCAGTACCTATGCGGGGGGTGAGCAGTTCTTC.

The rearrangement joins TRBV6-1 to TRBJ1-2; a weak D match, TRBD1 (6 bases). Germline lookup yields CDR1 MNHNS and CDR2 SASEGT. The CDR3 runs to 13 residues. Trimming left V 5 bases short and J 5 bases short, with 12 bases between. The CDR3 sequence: CASSTRTDYGYTF. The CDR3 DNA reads TGTGCCAGCAGTACCAGGACAGATTATGGCTACACCTTC.

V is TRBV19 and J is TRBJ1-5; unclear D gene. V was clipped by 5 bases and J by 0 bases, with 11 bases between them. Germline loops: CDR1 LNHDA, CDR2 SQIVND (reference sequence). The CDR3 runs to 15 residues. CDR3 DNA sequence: TGTGCCAGTAGTGCGAACAGATATAGCAATCAGCCCCAGCATTTT. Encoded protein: CASSANRYSNQPQHF. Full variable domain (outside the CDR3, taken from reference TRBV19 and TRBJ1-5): DGGITQSPKYLFRKEGQNVTLSCEQNLNHDAMYWYRQDPGQGLRLIYYSQIVNDFQKGDIAEGYSVSREKKESFPLTVTSAQKNPTAFYLCASSANRYSNQPQHFGDGTRLSIL.

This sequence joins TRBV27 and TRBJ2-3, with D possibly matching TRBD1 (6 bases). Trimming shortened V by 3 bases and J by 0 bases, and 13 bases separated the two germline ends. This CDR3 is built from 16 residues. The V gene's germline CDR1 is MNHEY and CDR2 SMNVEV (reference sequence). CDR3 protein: CASSFSSGQSTDTQYF. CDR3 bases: TGTGCCAGCAGTTTCTCAAGCGGACAGAGCACAGATACGCAGTATTTT.

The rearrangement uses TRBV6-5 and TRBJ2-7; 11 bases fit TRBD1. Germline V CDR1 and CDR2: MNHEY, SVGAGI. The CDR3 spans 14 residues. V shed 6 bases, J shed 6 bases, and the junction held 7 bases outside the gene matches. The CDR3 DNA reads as TGTGCCAGCAGCTTGGACAGGGGGCGGGCCGAGCAGTACTTC. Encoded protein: CASSLDRGRAEQYF.

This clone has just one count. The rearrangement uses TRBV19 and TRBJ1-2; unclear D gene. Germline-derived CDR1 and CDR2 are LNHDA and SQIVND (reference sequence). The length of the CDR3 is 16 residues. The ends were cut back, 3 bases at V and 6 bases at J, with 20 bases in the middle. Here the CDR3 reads CASSIWANPQRDGYTF. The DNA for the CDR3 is TGTGCCAGTAGTATTTGGGCAAACCCTCAACGTGATGGCTACACCTTC.

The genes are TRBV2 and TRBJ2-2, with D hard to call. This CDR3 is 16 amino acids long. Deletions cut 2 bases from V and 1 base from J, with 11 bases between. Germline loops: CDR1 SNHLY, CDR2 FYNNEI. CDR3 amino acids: CASSERARGNTGELFF. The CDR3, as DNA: TGTGCCAGCAGTGAACGGGCTAGAGGGAACACCGGGGAGCTGTTTTTT.

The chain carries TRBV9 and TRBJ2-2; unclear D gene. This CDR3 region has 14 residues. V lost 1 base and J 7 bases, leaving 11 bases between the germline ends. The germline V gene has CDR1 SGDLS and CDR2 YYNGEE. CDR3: CASSVQASSGELFF. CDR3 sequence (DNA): TGTGCCAGCAGCGTACAGGCTTCTAGCGGGGAGCTGTTTTTT.

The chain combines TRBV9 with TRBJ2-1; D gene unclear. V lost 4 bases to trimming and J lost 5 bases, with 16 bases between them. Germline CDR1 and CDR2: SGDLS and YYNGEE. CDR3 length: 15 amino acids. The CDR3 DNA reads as TGTGCCAGCAGCTCCCAACCGGGCGCCGACAATGAGCAGTTCTTC. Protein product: CASSSQPGADNEQFF.

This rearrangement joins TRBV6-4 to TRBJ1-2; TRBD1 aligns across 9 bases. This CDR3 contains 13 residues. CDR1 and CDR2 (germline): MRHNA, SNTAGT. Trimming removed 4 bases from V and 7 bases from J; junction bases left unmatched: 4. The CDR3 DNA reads TGTGCCAGCAGTGCTACAGGGGGCTCTGGCTACACCTTC. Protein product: CASSATGGSGYTF.

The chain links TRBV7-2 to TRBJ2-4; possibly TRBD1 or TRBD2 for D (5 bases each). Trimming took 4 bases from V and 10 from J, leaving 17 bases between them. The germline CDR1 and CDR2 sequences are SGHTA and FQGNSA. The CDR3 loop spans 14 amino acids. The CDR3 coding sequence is TGTGCCAGCAGCTCGCCTCCGGGACGGACTATTCAGTACTTC. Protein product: CASSSPPGRTIQYF.

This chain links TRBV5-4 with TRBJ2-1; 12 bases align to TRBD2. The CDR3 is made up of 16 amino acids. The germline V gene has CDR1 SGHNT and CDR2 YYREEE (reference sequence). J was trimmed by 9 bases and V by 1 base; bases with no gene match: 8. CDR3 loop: CASSLLRTSGISEQFF. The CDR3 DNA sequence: TGTGCCAGCAGCTTGCTTCGGACTAGCGGGATTAGTGAGCAGTTCTTC. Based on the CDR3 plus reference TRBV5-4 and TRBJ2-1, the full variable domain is ETGVTQSPTHLIKTRGQQVTLRCSSQSGHNTVSWYQQALGQGPQFIFQYYREEENGRGNFPPRFSGLQFPNYSSELNVNALELDDSALYLCASSLLRTSGISEQFFGPGTRLTVL.

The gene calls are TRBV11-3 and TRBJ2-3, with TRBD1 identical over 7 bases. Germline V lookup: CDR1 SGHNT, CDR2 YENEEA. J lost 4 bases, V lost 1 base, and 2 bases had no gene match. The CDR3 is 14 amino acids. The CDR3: CASSLGGTADTQYF. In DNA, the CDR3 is TGTGCCAGCAGCTTAGGAGGGACAGCAGATACGCAGTATTTT.

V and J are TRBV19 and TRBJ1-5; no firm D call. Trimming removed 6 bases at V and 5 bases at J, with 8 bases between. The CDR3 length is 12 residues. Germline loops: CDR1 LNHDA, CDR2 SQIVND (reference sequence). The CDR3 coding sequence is TGTGCCAGTAGGATCTTAGATCAGCCCCAGCATTTT. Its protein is CASRILDQPQHF.

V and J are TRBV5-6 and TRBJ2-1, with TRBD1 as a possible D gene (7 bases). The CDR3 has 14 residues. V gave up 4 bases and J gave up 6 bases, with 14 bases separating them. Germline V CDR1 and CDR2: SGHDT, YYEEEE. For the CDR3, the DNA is TGTGCCAGCAGCCCCACCCAGGGGGGCAATGAGCAGTTCTTC. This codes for CASSPTQGGNEQFF.

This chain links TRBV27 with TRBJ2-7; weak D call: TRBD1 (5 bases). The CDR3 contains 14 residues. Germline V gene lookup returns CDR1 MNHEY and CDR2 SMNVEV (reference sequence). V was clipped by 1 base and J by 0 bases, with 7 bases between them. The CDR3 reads CASSLWGGSYEQYF. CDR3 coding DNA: TGTGCCAGCAGTTTATGGGGCGGCTCCTACGAGCAGTACTTC.

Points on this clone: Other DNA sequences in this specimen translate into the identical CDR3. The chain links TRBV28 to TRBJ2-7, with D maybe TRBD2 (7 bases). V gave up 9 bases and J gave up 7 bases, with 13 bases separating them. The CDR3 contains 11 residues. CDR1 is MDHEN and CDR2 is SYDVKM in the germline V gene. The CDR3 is CASGGAREQYF. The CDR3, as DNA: TGTGCCAGTGGGGGGGCGCGGGAGCAGTACTTC.

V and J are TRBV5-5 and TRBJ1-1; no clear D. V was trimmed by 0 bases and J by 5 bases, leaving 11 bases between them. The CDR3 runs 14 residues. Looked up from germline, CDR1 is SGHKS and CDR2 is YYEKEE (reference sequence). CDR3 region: CASSLGLTRTEAFF. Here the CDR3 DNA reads TGTGCCAGCAGCTTGGGCCTGACGAGGACTGAAGCTTTCTTT. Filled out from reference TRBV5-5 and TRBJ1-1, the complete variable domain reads DAGVTQSPTHLIKTRGQQVTLRCSPISGHKSVSWYQQVLGQGPQFIFQYYEKEERGRGNFPDRFSARQFPNYSSELNVNALLLGDSALYLCASSLGLTRTEAFFGQGTRLTVV.

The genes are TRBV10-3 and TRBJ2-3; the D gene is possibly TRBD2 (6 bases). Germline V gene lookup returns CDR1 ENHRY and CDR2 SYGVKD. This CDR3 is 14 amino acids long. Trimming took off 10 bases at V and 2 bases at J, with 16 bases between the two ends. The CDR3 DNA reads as TGTGCCACTAGTTTGGGGGGATACACAGATACGCAGTATTTT. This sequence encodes CATSLGGYTDTQYF.

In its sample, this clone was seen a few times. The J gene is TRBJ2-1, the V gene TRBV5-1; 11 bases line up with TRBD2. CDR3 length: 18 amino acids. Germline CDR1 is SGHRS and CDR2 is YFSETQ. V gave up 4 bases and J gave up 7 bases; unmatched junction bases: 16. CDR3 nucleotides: TGCGCCAGCAGCCCCAGGTCTTTTAGCGGGGGGGCCGAGAATGAGCAGTTCTTC. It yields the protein CASSPRSFSGGAENEQFF.

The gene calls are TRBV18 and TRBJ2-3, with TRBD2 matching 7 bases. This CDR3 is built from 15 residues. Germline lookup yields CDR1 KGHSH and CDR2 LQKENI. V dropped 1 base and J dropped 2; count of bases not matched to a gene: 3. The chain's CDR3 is CASSPRGRDTDTQYF. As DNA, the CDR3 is TGTGCCAGCTCACCACGTGGGAGGGACACAGATACGCAGTATTTT.